This paragraph covers one TCR beta chain sequence. Antigen: not known. This record comes from a study of radiotherapy plus CTLA-4 blockade in lung cancer. Looking at the study overall: Across the patients, objective responses occurred in approximately 19%, and disease control in roughly 31%. Findings and caveats of the study: Early clone dynamics of blood T cells, plus interferon-beta, reportedly predicted response best.

In chemo-refractory metastatic non-small-cell lung cancer, patients got ipilimumab CTLA-4 blockade together with focal radiation. Libraries were prepared by immunoSEQ multiplex PCR; TCRdb keeps only in-frame clonotypes and omits some of them. The sample lists 81,000 or so clones; around 86% were seen once. Germline CDR1 is MGHRA and CDR2 is YSYEKL. The V and J ends lost 4 bases and 7 bases, in that order; junction bases with no gene match: 8. The CDR3 loop spans 15 amino acids. Specimen: peripheral blood, collected from a patient treated with radiotherapy plus ipilimumab. V usage is TRBV4-1 and J usage is TRBJ1-4; 8 bases line up with TRBD1. The clonotype comes from a human donor with non-small cell lung cancer who had stable disease on radiotherapy plus ipilimumab. CDR3 region: CASSRNTGGVEKLFF. The DNA for the CDR3 is TGCGCCAGCAGCCGGAATACAGGGGGGGTTGAAAAACTGTTTTTT.